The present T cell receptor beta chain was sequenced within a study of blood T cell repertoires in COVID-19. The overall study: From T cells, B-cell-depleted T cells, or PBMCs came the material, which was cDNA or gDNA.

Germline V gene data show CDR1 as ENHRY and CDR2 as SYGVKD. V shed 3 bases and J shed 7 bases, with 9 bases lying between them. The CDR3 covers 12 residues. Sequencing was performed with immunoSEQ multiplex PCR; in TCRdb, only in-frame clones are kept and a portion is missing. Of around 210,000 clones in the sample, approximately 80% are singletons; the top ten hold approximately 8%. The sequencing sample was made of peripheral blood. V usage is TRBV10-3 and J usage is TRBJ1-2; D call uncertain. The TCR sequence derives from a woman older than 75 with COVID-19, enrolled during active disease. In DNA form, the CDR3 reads TGTGCCATCAGTGATTCAAAGCGTGGCTACACCTTC. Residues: CAISDSKRGYTF.